A single sample is the source of the 28 T cell receptor beta chains below, sequenced in a study of sequential checkpoint blockade in melanoma. The assay was immunoSEQ multiplex PCR, and TCRdb's table has in-frame clones only and misses some. The data show over 25,000 clones, with approximately 77% seen just once and 10% to 15% held by the top ten. The treatment is: randomized to nivolumab then ipilimumab (arm A) or the reverse (arm B). The sequencing used CD8+ T cells sorted from blood (inferred from file names), collected from a patient given nivolumab and ipilimumab in sequence. The receptors were gathered from a human donor with melanoma.

This clone was picked up one time. The CDR3 protein is CASSYSPLVKGTEAFF. CDR3 coding DNA: TGTGCCAGCAGTTACTCGCCATTAGTGAAGGGGACTGAAGCTTTCTTT. V and J are TRBV6-5 and TRBJ1-1; TRBD1 is a possible D gene (5 bases). Germline V lookup: CDR1 MNHEY, CDR2 SVGAGI. Trimming took off 0 bases at V and 5 bases at J, with 16 bases between the two ends. The CDR3 contains 16 residues.

J is TRBJ2-2 and V is TRBV28; 14 bases are shared with TRBD2. The V and J ends lost 5 bases and 7 bases, in that order; junction bases with no gene match: 6. The germline CDR1 and CDR2 sequences are MDHEN and SYDVKM. The CDR3 runs to 16 residues. The DNA for the CDR3 is TGTGCCAGCAGTGAGACTAGCGGGGGGGCGAGCGGGGAGCTGTTTTTT. This encodes CASSETSGGASGELFF.

The chain couples TRBV5-6 to TRBJ2-7; 8 bases line up with TRBD2. The CDR3 consists of 14 residues. Germline V gives CDR1 SGHDT, CDR2 YYEEEE. Unmatched junction bases numbered 6, after V lost 2 bases and J lost 5 bases. CDR3 protein: CASSFYGGANEQYF. CDR3 coding DNA: TGTGCCAGCAGCTTTTACGGGGGGGCGAACGAGCAGTACTTC.

This CDR3 reads CASSSRGTEAFF. The CDR3 bases are TGTGCCAGCAGCTCCCGCGGCACTGAAGCTTTCTTT. The gene calls are TRBV5-5 and TRBJ1-1; no firm D call. Germline V gives CDR1 SGHKS, CDR2 YYEKEE (reference sequence). This CDR3 region has 12 residues. V lost 3 bases, J lost 4 bases, and 7 bases lay in between.

In its sample, this clone was seen once. V usage is TRBV4-1 and J usage is TRBJ2-7; D is perhaps TRBD1 (6 bases). The germline V gene has CDR1 MGHRA and CDR2 YSYEKL. CDR3 size: 12 residues. The V and J ends lost 4 bases and 5 bases respectively, with 9 bases between them. Here the CDR3 DNA reads TGCGCCAGCAGCCCCACAGGGAACGAGCAGTACTTC. Its protein is CASSPTGNEQYF.

This clone was seen only once. This chain connects TRBV9 to TRBJ2-7, with 8 positions matching TRBD2. Germline lookup yields CDR1 SGDLS and CDR2 YYNGEE. The CDR3 runs to 14 residues. Trimming at V came to 4 bases and at J to 2 bases, leaving 5 bases not matched to a gene. CDR3 in DNA: TGTGCCAGCAGCCCCGCCGGGGGGGCCTACGAGCAGTACTTC. Its translation: CASSPAGGAYEQYF.

The chain has TRBV7-9 and TRBJ2-1; 7 bases are shared with TRBD2. J was trimmed by 8 bases and V by 1 base; bases with no gene match: 8. Germline CDR1 is SEHNR and CDR2 is FQNEAQ (reference sequence). The CDR3 has 15 amino acids. CDR3 region: CASSLVTGGGDEQFF. CDR3 sequence (DNA): TGTGCCAGCAGCTTAGTCACGGGGGGAGGCGATGAGCAGTTCTTC.

The rearrangement uses TRBV11-2 and TRBJ1-2; D not resolved. Germline V gene data show CDR1 as SGHAT and CDR2 as FQNNGV. This CDR3 region has 13 residues. V lost 5 bases and J lost 4, with 11 bases in between. The CDR3 protein is CASSPSPLYGYTF. The CDR3 DNA is TGTGCCAGCAGCCCATCACCACTCTATGGCTACACCTTC.

The count of this clone is one. The J gene is TRBJ2-2, the V gene TRBV5-4; possibly TRBD2 for D (5 bases). The CDR3 length is 14 residues. Germline CDR1 and CDR2: SGHNT and YYREEE (reference sequence). Between the trimmed V and J ends, which lost 4 bases and 8 bases, there was a span of 15 bases. The CDR3 DNA reads TGTGCCAGCAGCCAAGTCGGGGAAGGTGGGGAGCTGTTTTTT. Translated: CASSQVGEGGELFF.

The table lists this clone with a count of one. The rearrangement joins TRBV7-9 to TRBJ2-5, with a tentative D call TRBD1 (6 bases). V gave up 8 bases and J gave up 7 bases, with 20 bases separating them. The CDR3 contains 14 residues. Germline loops: CDR1 SEHNR, CDR2 FQNEAQ (reference sequence). CDR3 residues: CASGPSTGHGTQYF. The CDR3 DNA is TGTGCCAGCGGCCCGTCGACAGGTCATGGGACCCAGTACTTC.

The chain recombines TRBV28 with TRBJ2-3; 14 bases line up with TRBD2. V was clipped by 4 bases and J by 0 bases; unmatched bases: 6. Germline CDR1 and CDR2: MDHEN and SYDVKM. The CDR3 loop spans 18 amino acids. The CDR3 protein is CASSSTSGGAASTDTQYF. The CDR3 nucleotides are TGTGCCAGCAGTTCGACTAGCGGGGGGGCGGCTAGCACAGATACGCAGTATTTT.

The chain has TRBV7-2 and TRBJ2-7, with 7 bases matching TRBD2. Germline V gene data show CDR1 as SGHTA and CDR2 as FQGNSA. Trimming removed 5 bases from V and 3 bases from J; junction bases left unmatched: 10. This CDR3 is built from 15 residues. CDR3 protein: CASSQPQRGVYEQYF. In DNA form, the CDR3 reads TGTGCCAGCAGCCAACCTCAGCGGGGAGTCTACGAGCAGTACTTC.

This clone was seen only a few times. The J gene is TRBJ2-5, the V gene TRBV11-3, with 9 bases that match TRBD2. The CDR3 extends over 15 amino acids. V gave up 4 bases and J gave up 2 bases; unmatched junction bases: 5. Germline V gene data show CDR1 as SGHNT and CDR2 as YENEEA. The CDR3 loop reads CASSSSGASQETQYF. The CDR3 bases are TGTGCCAGCAGCTCTAGCGGGGCCTCGCAAGAGACCCAGTACTTC.

This clone was observed many times. This chain links TRBV5-3 with TRBJ2-2; D call uncertain. TRBV5-3 carries the ORF label, with uncertain function. CDR3 size: 17 residues. The V and J ends lost 4 bases and 1 base respectively, with 17 bases between them. This CDR3 is CARSPAALTQNTGELFF. As DNA, the CDR3 is TGTGCCAGAAGCCCTGCTGCGCTGACACAGAACACCGGGGAGCTGTTTTTT.

In this sample, this clone turned up once. This chain uses TRBV4-1 with TRBJ1-5; D possibly corresponds to TRBD1 (6 bases). Germline V lookup: CDR1 MGHRA, CDR2 YSYEKL. The V end was cut by 1 base, the J end by 2 bases, with 15 bases between. CDR3 length equals 17 residues. As DNA, the CDR3 is TGCGCCAGCAGCCAAGTTGGGACAAGACATGGCAATCAGCCCCAGCATTTT. This gives the protein CASSQVGTRHGNQPQHF.

Only a few counts were recorded for this clone. This sequence joins TRBV5-4 and TRBJ2-1; TRBD2 matches at 8 bases. This CDR3 has 12 amino acids. CDR1 is SGHNT, CDR2 YYREEE, per germline (reference sequence). The V segment lost 4 bases and the J segment 9 bases; nucleotides outside the gene matches: 3. DNA for the CDR3: TGTGCCAGCAGCCTACTAGCGGTTGAGCAGTTCTTC. Protein: CASSLLAVEQFF.

The chain carries TRBV28 and TRBJ2-1, with 7 bases matching TRBD1. CDR3 size: 15 residues. V dropped 4 bases and J dropped 10; count of bases not matched to a gene: 13. The germline CDR1 and CDR2 sequences are MDHEN and SYDVKM. CDR3 DNA sequence: TGTGCCAGCAGTTCACCGGATGAGGGGGCAGGGGAGCAGTTCTTC. It yields the protein CASSSPDEGAGEQFF.

This clone showed up just a few times. V is TRBV30 and J is TRBJ1-2; no clear D gene. V was trimmed by 3 bases and J by 4 bases, leaving 12 bases between them. Germline V gene data show CDR1 as GTSNPN and CDR2 as SVGIG (reference sequence). The CDR3 is made up of 13 amino acids. CDR3 nucleotide sequence: TGTGCCTGGAGCGCGAGGGCGGCCTATGGCTACACCTTC. Protein product: CAWSARAAYGYTF.

V usage is TRBV4-3 and J usage is TRBJ1-6; weak D call: TRBD1 (6 bases). The germline gives CDR1 LGHNA, CDR2 YSLEER. The CDR3 is made up of 14 amino acids. Trimming removed 6 bases at V and 7 bases at J, with 13 bases between. The DNA of the CDR3 is TGCGCCAGCAGTTATCACAGGGCCAATTCACCCCTCCACTTT. This codes for CASSYHRANSPLHF.

This sequence joins TRBV19 and TRBJ1-5; D unresolved. With 1 base removed from V and 5 bases from J, the gap between germline ends came to 9 bases. The germline CDR1 and CDR2 sequences are LNHDA and SQIVND (reference sequence). The CDR3 sequence is 14 residues long. The CDR3 nucleotides read TGTGCCAGTAGTATAGTCCTCGGGGATCAGCCCCAGCATTTT. Its protein product is CASSIVLGDQPQHF.

The CDR3 reads CASSNRYEEAFF. DNA for the CDR3: TGTGCCAGCAGCAACCGGTATGAGGAGGCTTTCTTT. The chain joins TRBV7-9 to TRBJ1-1; D uncertain. Per the germline V gene, CDR1 is SEHNR and CDR2 is FQNEAQ (reference sequence). Trimming removed 5 bases at V and 11 bases at J, with 15 bases between. The CDR3 has 12 residues.

The chain employs TRBV4-2 and TRBJ1-6; a weak D match, TRBD1 (5 bases). This CDR3 is 16 amino acids long. Germline V gene data show CDR1 as LGHNA and CDR2 as YNFKEQ. Trimming took off 0 bases at V and 8 bases at J, with 14 bases between the two ends. CDR3 sequence reads: CASSQDLSRVDSPLHF. Written as DNA, the CDR3 is TGTGCCAGCAGCCAAGATCTCAGCAGGGTTGATTCACCCCTCCACTTT.

The chain couples TRBV29-1 to TRBJ2-1; 15 bases match TRBD2. The J segment lost 4 bases and the V segment lost 1 base, leaving 8 bases of the junction unmatched. From germline, CDR1 is SQVTM and CDR2 ANQGSEA. The CDR3 has 18 residues. The DNA for the CDR3 is TGCAGCGTTGAAGGGATGGGGACTAGCGGGGGGCCTTACAATGAGCAGTTCTTC. Amino acid sequence: CSVEGMGTSGGPYNEQFF.

This clone was seen a single time. The J gene is TRBJ2-7, the V gene TRBV4-2; 7 bases agree with TRBD2. CDR3 length: 18 residues. Germline CDR1 LGHNA, CDR2 YNFKEQ. J was trimmed by 5 bases and V by 0 bases; bases with no gene match: 16. CDR3 in amino acids: CASSQDYLGLAVFNEQYF. CDR3 coding DNA: TGTGCCAGCAGCCAAGATTATTTGGGCCTAGCGGTTTTCAACGAGCAGTACTTC.

The chain recombines TRBV5-5 with TRBJ2-7; D is ambiguous. V shed 2 bases and J shed 4 bases, with 4 bases lying between them. Per germline, CDR1 SGHKS and CDR2 YYEKEE (reference sequence). The CDR3 contains 11 residues. The CDR3 loop is CASSLTYEQYF. Here the CDR3 DNA reads TGTGCCAGCAGCTTAACTTACGAGCAGTACTTC.

This clone occurred once. This sequence joins TRBV19 and TRBJ2-7; TRBD1 aligns across 8 bases. The CDR3 is made up of 14 amino acids. The J segment lost 3 bases and the V segment lost 5 bases, leaving 6 bases of the junction unmatched. Germline loops: CDR1 LNHDA, CDR2 SQIVND (reference sequence). CDR3: CASSSDGQGYEQYF. As DNA, the CDR3 is TGTGCCAGTAGTTCCGATGGACAGGGCTACGAGCAGTACTTC.

The chain has TRBV6-1 and TRBJ2-1; a weak D match, TRBD1 (6 bases). V lost 6 bases and J lost 3, with 15 bases in between. This CDR3 is built from 15 residues. CDR1 is MNHNS and CDR2 is SASEGT in the germline V gene. DNA of the CDR3: TGTGCCAGCAGGGTGGGGGACACCTTCTACAATGAGCAGTTCTTC. As protein: CASRVGDTFYNEQFF.

The sample holds one count of this clone. This chain joins TRBV19 and TRBJ2-2, with D perhaps matching TRBD1 (5 bases). V was clipped by 7 bases and J by 0 bases, with 9 bases between them. The CDR3 covers 14 residues. From germline, CDR1 is LNHDA and CDR2 SQIVND (reference sequence). In DNA form, the CDR3 reads TGTGCCAGTACATGGACATCGAACACCGGGGAGCTGTTTTTT. It codes for CASTWTSNTGELFF.